A single sample is the source of the 7 T cell receptor beta chains below, sequenced in a study of tumor-infiltrating lymphocytes in localized non-small cell lung cancer. Produced via immunoSEQ multiplex PCR; TCRdb's table is partial and in-frame only. Here the sample spans 15,000 to 20,000 clones, over 75% being singletons. Input material: lung tumor tissue. Receptor source: a human donor with non-small cell lung cancer.

V and J are TRBV7-9 and TRBJ2-2, with TRBD1 matching 7 bases. Germline assignment: CDR1 SEHNR and CDR2 FQNEAQ (reference sequence). The CDR3 extends over 15 amino acids. Trimming removed 2 bases from V and 7 bases from J; junction bases left unmatched: 7. The CDR3 is CASSLPQGLVGELFF. The DNA for the CDR3 is TGTGCCAGCAGCTTACCACAGGGGTTGGTCGGGGAGCTGTTTTTT.

V gene TRBV28 combines with J gene TRBJ1-5; D is unclear. Germline assignment: CDR1 MDHEN and CDR2 SYDVKM. V was clipped by 7 bases and J by 4 bases, with 11 bases between them. The length of the CDR3 is 13 residues. The CDR3 is CASTSNSNQPQHF. The CDR3, as DNA: TGTGCCAGCACCTCAAATTCTAATCAGCCCCAGCATTTT.

The V and J genes are TRBV5-6 and TRBJ2-5, with D possibly TRBD2 on 5 matching bases. Germline lookup yields CDR1 SGHDT and CDR2 YYEEEE. This CDR3 is 16 amino acids long. V lost 0 bases to trimming and J lost 2 bases, with 14 bases between them. The CDR3 loop is CASSLGGQALQETQYF. DNA for the CDR3: TGTGCCAGCAGCTTGGGCGGGCAGGCCCTTCAAGAGACCCAGTACTTC.

V and J are TRBV2 and TRBJ2-1; 12 bases fit TRBD2. The CDR3 covers 13 residues. V lost 9 bases to trimming and J lost 13 bases; unmatched junction nucleotides: 10. Germline-derived CDR1 and CDR2 are SNHLY and FYNNEI. CDR3 amino acids: CASKTETSGGQFF. As DNA, the CDR3 is TGTGCCAGTAAGACTGAGACTAGCGGGGGTCAGTTCTTC.

The chain is built from TRBV20-1 and TRBJ1-1; D remains ambiguous. Trimming pared 5 bases from V and 10 bases from J, leaving 14 bases between. The CDR3 runs 11 residues. CDR1 and CDR2 (germline): DFQATT, SNEGSKA (reference sequence). The CDR3: CSAVGRAIAFF. The CDR3 DNA reads as TGCAGTGCTGTCGGGAGGGCTATAGCTTTCTTT.

J is TRBJ1-5 and V is TRBV23-1, with D unclear. TRBV23-1 is classed as an ORF, of uncertain function. CDR3 length: 12 residues. Trimming took off 9 bases at V and 7 bases at J, with 13 bases between the two ends. The CDR3 sequence is CASLANWQPQHF. In nucleotides, the CDR3 is TGCGCCAGTTTGGCTAATTGGCAGCCCCAGCATTTT.

The CDR3: CASSLTGGSSYNEQFF. Here the CDR3 DNA reads TGCGCCAGCAGCTTGACGGGGGGGAGCTCCTACAATGAGCAGTTCTTC. The chain links TRBV5-1 to TRBJ2-1, with 8 positions matching TRBD2. Losses at the gene ends were 1 base for V and 0 bases for J; bases not matched to a gene: 3. Germline V gene sequence: CDR1 SGHRS, CDR2 YFSETQ. The CDR3 is 16 amino acids.